This T cell receptor beta chain was retrieved from a study of blood T cell repertoires in COVID-19. At the level of the study: Collection of acute and convalescent COVID-19 samples took place in the United States, Italy and Spain. Sample material is recorded as cDNA or gDNA derived from T cells, B-cell-depleted T cells, or PBMCs.

TCRdb keeps only in-frame clones here, not all; method: immunoSEQ multiplex PCR. The sample consists of fewer than 200,000 clones, about four fifths of them appearing once. Sample: peripheral blood. The sequence derives from a man aged 65-85 years with active or convalescent COVID-19.

The CDR3: CASSLVEGLPYGYTF. CDR3 coding DNA: TGTGCCAGCAGCTTGGTAGAGGGTTTGCCCTACGGCTACACCTTC. The V and J genes are TRBV5-6 and TRBJ1-2; no clear D. The CDR3 contains 15 residues. CDR1 SGHDT and CDR2 YYEEEE come from the germline V gene. With 0 bases removed from V and 8 bases from J, the gap between germline ends came to 17 bases.